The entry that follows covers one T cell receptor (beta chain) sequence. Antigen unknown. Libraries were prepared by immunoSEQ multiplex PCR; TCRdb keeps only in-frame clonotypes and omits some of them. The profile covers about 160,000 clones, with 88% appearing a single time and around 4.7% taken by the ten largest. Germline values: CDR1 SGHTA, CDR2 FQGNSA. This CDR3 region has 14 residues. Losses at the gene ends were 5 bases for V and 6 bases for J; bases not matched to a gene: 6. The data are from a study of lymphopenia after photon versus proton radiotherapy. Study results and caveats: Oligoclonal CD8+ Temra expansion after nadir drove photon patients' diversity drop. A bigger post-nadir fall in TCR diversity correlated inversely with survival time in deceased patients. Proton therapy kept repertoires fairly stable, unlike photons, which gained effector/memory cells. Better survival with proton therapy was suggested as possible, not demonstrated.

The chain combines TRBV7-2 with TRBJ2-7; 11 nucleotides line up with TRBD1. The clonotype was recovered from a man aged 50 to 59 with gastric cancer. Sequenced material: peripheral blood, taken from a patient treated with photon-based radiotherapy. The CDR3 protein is CASSLGTGGREQYF. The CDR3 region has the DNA TGTGCCAGCAGCCTCGGGACAGGGGGGCGCGAGCAGTACTTC.